A single T cell receptor (beta chain) is shown here with its context. The entry originates in a study of blood T cell repertoires in COVID-19. Study-level information: Some COVID-19 samples were acute and others convalescent; all came from the United States, Italy and Spain. T cells, B-cell-depleted T cells, or PBMCs provided the cDNA or gDNA that served as material.

The V gene's germline CDR1 is SGHTA and CDR2 FQGNSA. This CDR3 region has 14 residues. The V gene end was trimmed by 4 bases and the J gene end by 2 bases; junction bases not matched to a gene: 2. In the authors' workflow: Quantification of nucleated cells was approximated via reference gene primer amplification. The method was immunoSEQ multiplex PCR; TCRdb's version includes in-frame clones alone and lacks a portion of them. The DNA was the basis for D and trimming; V, J and clone size are from that table. This table holds some 66,000 clones, roughly 76% found once. Sample: peripheral blood. The chain carries TRBV7-2 and TRBJ1-2; 9 bases agree with TRBD1. The sequence was collected from a woman of 80 years or more with acute or convalescent COVID-19. CDR3 region: CASSSDRGNYGYTF. The CDR3 DNA sequence: TGTGCCAGCAGCTCGGACAGGGGAAACTATGGCTACACCTTC.